This T cell receptor beta chain appears in the sequencing data of a study of PD-1 blockade in classical Hodgkin lymphoma. Study information: Administration of nivolumab to patients was at 3 mg/kg intravenously every 2 weeks.

Findings of the study overall: The diversity seen at baseline in complete responders resembled that of newly diagnosed patients. With CD4+ cells, TCR diversity rose significantly by C4D1, but not with CD8+ cells.

Data came from immunoSEQ multiplex PCR; TCRdb stores just in-frame clones and leaves some out. The profile shows 130,000 to 150,000 clones, about 81% of them singletons. On this clone itself: Its antigen is not known.

All trial patients relapsed after autologous stem cell transplantation. The clonotype was recovered from a human donor with classical Hodgkin lymphoma. The sequencing here drew on peripheral blood mononuclear cells (PBMCs), taken before the second cycle of nivolumab.

In DNA, the CDR3 is TGTGCCAGCAGCACATACTCGACAGGTAAAGGGCAAGAGACCCAGTACTTC. Its protein is CASSTYSTGKGQETQYF. The gene calls are TRBV7-3 and TRBJ2-5; D might be TRBD1 (6 bases). Germline V lookup: CDR1 SGHTA, CDR2 FQGTGA. The CDR3 is made up of 17 amino acids. The V gene lost 5 bases and the J gene lost 2 bases, with 21 bases spanning the gap. The full variable domain, completed using reference TRBV7-3 and TRBJ2-5, is GAGVSQTPSNKVTEKGKYVELRCDPISGHTALYWYRQSLGQGPEFLIYFQGTGAADDSGLPNDRFFAVRPEGSVSTLKIQRTERGDSAVYLCASSTYSTGKGQETQYFGPGTRLLVL.